The present T cell receptor (beta chain) was sequenced within a study of blood T cell repertoires in COVID-19. Trimming took 1 base from V and 7 from J, leaving 9 bases between them. Germline V gene data show CDR1 as KGHDR and CDR2 as SFDVKD. The CDR3 totals 13 residues. Clones were read by immunoSEQ multiplex PCR, and TCRdb kept only the in-frame ones, dropping some. This table has 120,000 or so clones, around nine tenths appearing once. The chain carries TRBV24-1 and TRBJ1-2, with D maybe TRBD1 (5 bases). This TCR came from a man between 50 and 59 years old with acute or convalescent COVID-19. Sequencing was done on a sample of peripheral blood. The CDR3 protein is CATSDFWGSGYTF. Here the CDR3 DNA reads TGTGCCACCAGTGATTTCTGGGGCAGTGGCTACACCTTC.